This T cell receptor (beta chain) originates from a study of early T cells in non-severe SARS-CoV-2 infection. Study background: Unsorted whole-blood RNA was sequenced in bulk, leaving chains unpaired.

Germline V gives CDR1 SGHTA, CDR2 FQGNSA. Trimming removed 2 bases from V and 0 bases from J, with 10 bases in between. This CDR3 is 15 amino acids long. In the library, individual cDNA molecules carried attached unique molecular identifiers. TCRdb used MiXCR to reprocess the 5' RACE reads, holding one entry per CDR3 protein. The table records tens of thousands of distinct CDR3 sequences, roughly an eighth of them present only once. Of note for this clonotype: Its antigen is currently unknown.

The study, taken as a whole, reports: VDJdb matches were skewed toward anti-spike CD8 T cell responses.

V usage is TRBV7-2 and J usage is TRBJ1-1; D possibly corresponds to TRBD1 (5 bases). The sample was whole blood. This TCR was recovered from an adult who was a healthcare worker with PCR-confirmed SARS-CoV-2 infection or an uninfected control (not recorded which). Here the CDR3 reads CASSLKGTLNTEAFF. CDR3 sequence (DNA): TGTGCCAGCAGCTTAAAGGGGACTTTGAACACTGAAGCTTTCTTT. The whole variable domain, filled in from reference TRBV7-2 and TRBJ1-1, reads GAGVSQSPSNKVTEKGKDVELRCDPISGHTALYWYRQSLGQGLEFLIYFQGNSAPDKSGLPSDRFSAERTGGSVSTLTIQRTQQEDSAVYLCASSLKGTLNTEAFFGQGTRLTVV.